The clone carrying this TCR beta chain was detected only a few times. Its antigen is not identified. TCRdb itself ran the reads through MiXCR, one entry per CDR3 protein. Among tens of thousands of distinct CDR3 sequences listed, 60% to 80% were seen once. This entry is derived from a study of type 1 regulatory T cells. Overall study context: T-allo10 is a Tr1-enriched, alloantigen-specific CD4 T cell product made in vitro. General observations from the study: Compared with non-type 1 regulatory T cells, type 1 regulatory T cells showed a more restricted TCR repertoire.

The CDR3 is 16 residues long. Germline CDR1 and CDR2: DFQATT and SNEGSKA (reference sequence). J lost 2 bases, V lost 0 bases, and 6 bases had no gene match. This TCR was sampled from a human donor in good health. The chain uses TRBV20-1 and TRBJ2-2; 7 nucleotides agree with TRBD2. Sample: cultured non-Tr1 T cells, either the whole culture or a sorted T cell fraction (not recorded which). CDR3 sequence (DNA): TGCAGTGCTAGAGATCGGGGACTAATAAACACCGGGGAGCTGTTTTTT. This encodes CSARDRGLINTGELFF.